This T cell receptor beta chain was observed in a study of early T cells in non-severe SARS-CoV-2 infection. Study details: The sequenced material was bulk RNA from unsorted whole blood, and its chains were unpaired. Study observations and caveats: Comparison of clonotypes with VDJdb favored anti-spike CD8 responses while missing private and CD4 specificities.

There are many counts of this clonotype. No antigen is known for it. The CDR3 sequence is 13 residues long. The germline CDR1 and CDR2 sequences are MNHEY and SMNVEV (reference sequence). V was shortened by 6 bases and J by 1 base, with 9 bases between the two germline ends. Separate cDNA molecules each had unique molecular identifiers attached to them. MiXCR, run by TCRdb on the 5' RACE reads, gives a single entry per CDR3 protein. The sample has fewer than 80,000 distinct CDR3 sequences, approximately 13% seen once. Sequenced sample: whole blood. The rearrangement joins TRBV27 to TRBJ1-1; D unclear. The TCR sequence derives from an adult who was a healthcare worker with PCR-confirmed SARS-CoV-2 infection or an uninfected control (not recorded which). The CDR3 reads CASRPRTNTEAFF. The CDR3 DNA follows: TGTGCCAGCAGGCCCCGGACGAACACTGAAGCTTTCTTT.